Each of the 23 T cell receptor beta chains below was sequenced from the same sample in a study of control samples from healthy donors and cancer patients. Produced via immunoSEQ multiplex PCR; TCRdb's table is partial and in-frame only. The sample contains approximately 170,000 clones, nearly 90% of which appear only once. The sequenced material came from blood. The receptors come from a woman in her forties or fifties in good health.

In DNA, the CDR3 is TGTGCCAGCAGTACCCGGGACAGGCCTTTTTCAGCTTTCTTT. It codes for CASSTRDRPFSAFF. The V and J genes are TRBV6-5 and TRBJ1-1, with 8 bases that match TRBD1. V dropped 5 bases and J dropped 10; count of bases not matched to a gene: 12. Germline V gene sequence: CDR1 MNHEY, CDR2 SVGAGI. This CDR3 spans 14 amino acids.

The chain recombines TRBV5-1 with TRBJ1-1; 9 bases are shared with TRBD1. The CDR3 loop spans 14 amino acids. Germline V CDR1 and CDR2: SGHRS, YFSETQ. J gave up 5 bases and V 4 bases, and 6 bases lay outside the gene matches. In DNA, the CDR3 is TGCGCCAGCAGCCCCGACAGGGGGGGGACTGAAGCTTTCTTT. This gives the protein CASSPDRGGTEAFF.

This chain connects TRBV7-3 to TRBJ2-1, with 10 bases aligning to TRBD2. This CDR3 spans 15 amino acids. Germline CDR1 is SGHTA and CDR2 is FQGTGA. The V segment lost 1 base and the J segment 10 bases; nucleotides outside the gene matches: 7. The CDR3 DNA is TGTGCCAGCAGCTTAAGGATAGCGGGGGGACAGGAGCAGTTCTTC. Translated, it gives CASSLRIAGGQEQFF.

A few counts support this clone. The J gene is TRBJ2-5, the V gene TRBV19; D perhaps matches TRBD2 (5 bases). From germline, CDR1 is LNHDA and CDR2 SQIVND (reference sequence). Between the trimmed V and J ends, which lost 1 base and 0 bases, there was a span of 12 bases. The CDR3 is 16 amino acids. This CDR3 is CASSIVTGSDQETQYF. DNA of the CDR3: TGTGCCAGTAGTATAGTCACGGGGTCTGACCAAGAGACCCAGTACTTC.

This rearrangement joins TRBV7-2 to TRBJ2-1; 11 nucleotides align to TRBD2. V was pared by 5 bases and J by 4 bases, with 4 bases of the junction left unmatched. This CDR3 contains 15 residues. Germline V lookup: CDR1 SGHTA, CDR2 FQGNSA. This CDR3 is CASSGTSGSYNEQFF. The DNA of the CDR3 is TGTGCCAGCAGCGGCACTAGCGGGAGTTACAATGAGCAGTTCTTC.

The chain employs TRBV6-2 or TRBV6-3 and TRBJ2-1; 9 bases are a match to TRBD1. The CDR3 consists of 16 residues. Germline CDR1 MNHEY, CDR2 SVGEGT. V was pared by 5 bases and J by 5 bases, with 10 bases of the junction left unmatched. The CDR3: CASSPRTGVGHNEQFF. The CDR3 coding sequence is TGTGCCAGCAGTCCGAGGACAGGGGTAGGCCACAATGAGCAGTTCTTC.

The CDR3, as DNA: TGTGCCAGCAGTCGAGGGGGGGGGCAGTATTTT. Protein sequence: CASSRGGGQYF. The chain is built from TRBV12-3 or TRBV12-4 and TRBJ2-3, with a tentative D call TRBD2 (7 bases). V was shortened by 5 bases and J by 11 bases, with 11 bases between the two germline ends. This CDR3 has 11 residues.

This sequence joins TRBV28 and TRBJ2-1; no definite D call. CDR1 MDHEN and CDR2 SYDVKM come from the germline V gene. The CDR3 contains 11 residues. Between the trimmed V and J ends, which lost 3 bases and 7 bases, there was a span of 4 bases. This chain's CDR3 is CASSFRNEQFF. For the CDR3, the DNA is TGTGCCAGCAGTTTTCGGAATGAGCAGTTCTTC.

The J gene is TRBJ2-1, the V gene TRBV7-3; 7 bases align to TRBD2. V shed 8 bases and J 6 bases; nucleotides not matched to a gene: 4. This CDR3 has 12 amino acids. The germline V gene has CDR1 SGHTA and CDR2 FQGTGA. This CDR3 is CASGREFNEQFF. CDR3 sequence (DNA): TGTGCCAGCGGGAGGGAGTTCAATGAGCAGTTCTTC.

The V and J genes are TRBV5-1 and TRBJ1-5, with TRBD1 as a possible D gene (5 bases). The CDR3 runs 16 residues. Trimming took off 0 bases at V and 0 bases at J, with 10 bases between the two ends. Germline assignment: CDR1 SGHRS and CDR2 YFSETQ. Here the CDR3 DNA reads TGCGCCAGCAGCTTGGAAGGGGCGAATAGCAATCAGCCCCAGCATTTT. It yields the protein CASSLEGANSNQPQHF. The whole variable domain, remainder taken from reference TRBV5-1 and TRBJ1-5, is KAGVTQTPRYLIKTRGQQVTLSCSPISGHRSVSWYQQTPGQGLQFLFEYFSETQRNKGNFPGRFSGRQFSNSRSEMNVSTLELGDSALYLCASSLEGANSNQPQHFGDGTRLSIL.

V is TRBV12-3 or TRBV12-4 and J is TRBJ1-2; D remains ambiguous. The CDR3 is 13 amino acids. Trimming took off 1 base at V and 4 bases at J, with 7 bases between the two ends. The CDR3 loop reads CASSLGGGYGYTF. The DNA of the CDR3 is TGTGCCAGCAGTTTAGGTGGAGGCTATGGCTACACCTTC.

This clone was seen at least ten times. V and J are TRBV19 and TRBJ1-5; no firm D call. CDR1 LNHDA and CDR2 SQIVND come from the germline V gene (reference sequence). This CDR3 has 12 amino acids. The V end was cut by 7 bases, the J end by 10 bases, with 14 bases between. DNA of the CDR3: TGTGCCAGTAACGGCAACCTAGGACCCCAGCATTTT. Translated, it gives CASNGNLGPQHF.

The chain has TRBV18 and TRBJ2-5, with D maybe TRBD1 (6 bases). Trimming took 1 base from V and 3 from J, leaving 9 bases between them. The germline gives CDR1 KGHSH, CDR2 LQKENI. CDR3 size: 14 residues. CDR3 DNA sequence: TGTGCCAGCTCACCACTGGACAGTAAAGAGACCCAGTACTTC. Protein sequence: CASSPLDSKETQYF.

This chain connects TRBV7-8 to TRBJ2-1, with D possibly TRBD2 on 5 matching bases. CDR3 length: 15 residues. Deletions cut 7 bases from V and 1 base from J, with 14 bases between. Germline V gene lookup returns CDR1 SGHVS and CDR2 FQNEAQ. DNA of the CDR3: TGTGCCAGCACCCGGGCCGGAGGTTCCTACAATGAGCAGTTCTTC. Translated: CASTRAGGSYNEQFF.

The rearrangement links TRBV10-3 to TRBJ1-1; 9 nucleotides match TRBD1. Germline V CDR1 and CDR2: ENHRY, SYGVKD. The CDR3 length is 16 residues. The J segment lost 4 bases and the V segment lost 2 bases, leaving 8 bases of the junction unmatched. The CDR3 sequence: CAISEPRQGDVTEAFF. The CDR3 DNA sequence: TGTGCCATCAGTGAGCCCCGACAGGGGGATGTCACTGAAGCTTTCTTT.

V is TRBV5-1 and J is TRBJ2-2, with a weak D call TRBD1 (6 bases). Trimming removed 4 bases from V and 6 bases from J, with 13 bases in between. Germline V gives CDR1 SGHRS, CDR2 YFSETQ. The CDR3 covers 14 residues. CDR3 protein: CASSVYEGAGELFF. In DNA, the CDR3 is TGCGCCAGCAGCGTATATGAGGGGGCCGGGGAGCTGTTTTTT.

The V call is TRBV28, the J call TRBJ1-6; D perhaps matches TRBD1 (5 bases). The germline V gene has CDR1 MDHEN and CDR2 SYDVKM. Trimming removed 8 bases at V and 8 bases at J, with 10 bases between. The CDR3 is 12 amino acids. The chain's CDR3 is CASQGEDSPLHF. Written as DNA, the CDR3 is TGTGCCAGCCAGGGTGAAGATTCACCCCTCCACTTT.

This clone was counted a few times. This sequence joins TRBV24-1 and TRBJ1-1, with 7 positions matching TRBD1. Trimming removed 7 bases from V and 7 bases from J; junction bases left unmatched: 11. Germline assignment: CDR1 KGHDR and CDR2 SFDVKD. This CDR3 contains 14 residues. CDR3 in DNA: TGTGCCACCAGGCAAAACAGGGGTGCAGGTGAAGCTTTCTTT. Translation gives CATRQNRGAGEAFF.

The genes are TRBV29-1 and TRBJ1-2; D is unclear. Looked up from germline, CDR1 is SQVTM and CDR2 is ANQGSEA. CDR3 length equals 14 residues. Between the trimmed V and J ends, which lost 4 bases and 4 bases, there was a span of 16 bases. CDR3 sequence: CSVGGSHYTYGYTF. The CDR3 region has the DNA TGCAGCGTTGGGGGATCACATTACACCTATGGCTACACCTTC.

The V and J genes are TRBV24-1 and TRBJ1-1; D perhaps matches TRBD1 (6 bases). The germline V gene has CDR1 KGHDR and CDR2 SFDVKD. The CDR3 spans 12 residues. Trimming left V 4 bases short and J 8 bases short, with 10 bases between. The CDR3 here is CATSDPDSEAFF. In DNA form, the CDR3 reads TGTGCCACCAGTGACCCGGACAGCGAAGCTTTCTTT.

The chain uses TRBV5-1 and TRBJ1-1; no clear D gene. Germline V gives CDR1 SGHRS, CDR2 YFSETQ. V was cut by 0 bases and J by 8 bases, with 5 bases left in between. The length of the CDR3 is 11 residues. DNA for the CDR3: TGCGCCAGCAGCTTGGTGGGGGAAGCTTTCTTT. It is translated as CASSLVGEAFF.

This chain connects TRBV7-9 to TRBJ2-1, with D possibly being TRBD2 (5 bases). Per germline, CDR1 SEHNR and CDR2 FQNEAQ (reference sequence). CDR3 size: 16 residues. The V end was cut by 6 bases, the J end by 8 bases, with 23 bases between. Written as DNA, the CDR3 is TGTGCCAGCAGTCCCCTCGGTGGACTTCAGCTCGATGAGCAGTTCTTC. It is translated as CASSPLGGLQLDEQFF.

The V gene is TRBV7-8, the J gene TRBJ1-1; D gene ambiguous. The CDR3 is 13 residues long. Trimming took 5 bases from V and 0 from J, leaving 7 bases between them. Germline CDR1 is SGHVS and CDR2 is FQNEAQ. The CDR3 nucleotides read TGTGCCAGCAGCCTCTTCATGAACACTGAAGCTTTCTTT. Translating gives CASSLFMNTEAFF.